The 22 T cell receptor beta chains below were found in one sample sequenced in a study of blood T cell repertoires in COVID-19 (TCRdb year 2020). Library preparation used the immunoSEQ multiplex PCR assay. This immuneACCESS table, as held by TCRdb, lists in-frame sequences with V and J called but not all clones. Of the missing ones, under half trace to an unresolved V gene in checked studies; the others have no known cause. This sample gives approximately 330,000 clones in total; roughly 90% of them show up just once. The ten largest clones add up to just under 9.5% of the sample. The specimen sequenced was PBMCs or T cells enriched from blood (not recorded which). The receptors derive from a young woman who had recovered from COVID-19.

This clone was detected a few times. This chain connects TRBV7-3 to TRBJ2-6, with 11 bases fitting TRBD2. V shed 1 base, J shed 0 bases, and the junction held 8 bases outside the gene matches. The CDR3 sequence is 20 residues long. Germline CDR1 SGHTA, CDR2 FQGTGA. As DNA, the CDR3 is TGTGCCAGCAGCTTAATCCCACTAGCGGGAGAACCCTCTGGGGCCAACGTCCTGACTTTC. Its translation is CASSLIPLAGEPSGANVLTF.

V usage is TRBV29-1 and J usage is TRBJ2-5, with D perhaps TRBD1 (6 bases). In germline, CDR1 is SQVTM, CDR2 ANQGSEA. Trimming removed 7 bases at V and 2 bases at J, with 17 bases between. This CDR3 comprises 14 residues. CDR3 DNA sequence: TGCAGCGCACATCCGGGACACAGACAAGAGACCCAGTACTTC. This translates into CSAHPGHRQETQYF.

The rearrangement joins TRBV28 to TRBJ2-1, with D perhaps matching TRBD1 (6 bases). Trimming pared 10 bases from V and 4 bases from J, leaving 8 bases between. Germline CDR1 MDHEN, CDR2 SYDVKM. The CDR3 is 11 amino acids. In nucleotides, the CDR3 is TGTGCCACCGACAGGTACAATGAGCAGTTCTTC. It codes for CATDRYNEQFF.

This clone has more than one count but fewer than ten. The genes are TRBV7-2 and TRBJ2-1; D is possibly TRBD2 (6 bases). Germline V CDR1 and CDR2: SGHTA, FQGNSA. The CDR3 sequence is 15 residues long. Trimming pared 3 bases from V and 2 bases from J, leaving 11 bases between. CDR3 residues: CASSFSGGPYNEQFF. CDR3 DNA sequence: TGTGCCAGCAGCTTTAGCGGAGGTCCCTACAATGAGCAGTTCTTC.

The chain recombines TRBV29-1 with TRBJ1-4; TRBD1 aligns across 8 bases. The germline V gene encodes CDR1 SQVTM and CDR2 ANQGSEA. The CDR3 has 12 amino acids. Trimming cost V 7 bases and J 4 bases; bases outside gene matches: 2. Written as DNA, the CDR3 is TGCAGCGACAGGGGGAGTAATGAAAAACTGTTTTTT. Translation: CSDRGSNEKLFF.

The chain recombines TRBV28 with TRBJ2-7, with 7 bases matching TRBD2. This CDR3 has 16 residues. After removal of 5 bases from V and 2 bases from J, the junction contained 12 bases not matched to a gene. The V gene's germline CDR1 is MDHEN and CDR2 SYDVKM. CDR3: CASSLNPLARPYEQYF. The CDR3, as DNA: TGTGCCAGCAGTCTGAATCCACTAGCGAGACCCTACGAGCAGTACTTC.

The chain employs TRBV4-3 and TRBJ1-4; no clear D. The CDR3 runs 15 residues. V was cut by 1 base and J by 8 bases, with 14 bases left in between. Germline CDR1 reads LGHNA; CDR2 reads YSLEER. CDR3 residues: CASSQGGGRGEKLFF. Written as DNA, the CDR3 is TGCGCCAGCAGCCAAGGAGGAGGACGCGGGGAAAAACTGTTTTTT.

V and J are TRBV10-2 and TRBJ2-7; D gene ambiguous. The CDR3 extends over 12 amino acids. V lost 6 bases to trimming and J lost 4 bases, with 10 bases between them. The germline V gene encodes CDR1 WSHSY and CDR2 SAAADI. Here the CDR3 reads CASSATPYEQYF. In DNA form, the CDR3 reads TGCGCCAGCAGCGCTACTCCATACGAGCAGTACTTC.

The V gene is TRBV28, the J gene TRBJ1-5, with 9 positions matching TRBD1. The CDR3 sequence is 15 residues long. From germline, CDR1 is MDHEN and CDR2 SYDVKM. V lost 6 bases and J lost 5; bases outside the gene matches: 8. The CDR3 is CASSTRDRDYQPQHF. The CDR3 DNA sequence: TGTGCCAGCAGCACGAGGGACAGGGATTATCAGCCCCAGCATTTT.

V gene TRBV7-8 combines with J gene TRBJ1-5; possible D gene TRBD1, 5 bases. This CDR3 has 16 residues. V was pared by 5 bases and J by 2 bases, with 16 bases between. The germline gives CDR1 SGHVS, CDR2 FQNEAQ. The chain's CDR3 is CASSPRQQEGNQPQHF. The CDR3 DNA reads as TGTGCCAGCAGCCCCCGACAGCAAGAGGGCAATCAGCCCCAGCATTTT.

This clone has only a few counts. This sequence joins TRBV21-1 and TRBJ2-4; TRBD1 is taken as the D call from the table, unchecked against the DNA. TRBV21-1 is termed a pseudogene. The CDR3 totals 16 residues. The CDR3 spells CASSPHRPLVFNIQYF. CDR3 sequence (DNA): TGTGCCAGCAGCCCCCACAGGCCTCTTGTTTTTAACATTCAGTACTTC.

The chain has TRBV4-1 and TRBJ1-1; TRBD1 might be the D (6 bases). This CDR3 is 14 amino acids long. Germline V gene lookup returns CDR1 MGHRA and CDR2 YSYEKL. V was clipped by 4 bases and J by 7 bases, with 16 bases between them. The CDR3 bases are TGCGCCAGCAGCCGGATTACGGGACAAAATGAAGCTTTCTTT. It yields the protein CASSRITGQNEAFF.

This rearrangement joins TRBV10-3 to TRBJ2-3, with TRBD1 identical over 8 bases. Germline trimming cut 6 bases from V and 1 base from J; bases unmatched to any gene: 3. From germline, CDR1 is ENHRY and CDR2 SYGVKD. The CDR3 has 14 amino acids. Here the CDR3 reads CAIRSGQGTDTQYF. CDR3 in DNA: TGTGCCATCAGATCGGGACAGGGCACAGATACGCAGTATTTT.

The gene calls are TRBV5-5 and TRBJ2-2, with TRBD1 matching 7 bases. Trimming removed 0 bases from V and 11 bases from J; junction bases left unmatched: 10. Germline V CDR1 and CDR2: SGHKS, YYEKEE (reference sequence). The CDR3 is made up of 15 amino acids. Here the CDR3 reads CASSLARGRGPELFF. CDR3 DNA: TGTGCCAGCAGCTTGGCTAGGGGGCGAGGGCCCGAGCTGTTTTTT. Looking up the rest from reference TRBV5-5 and TRBJ2-2 gives the full variable domain: DAGVTQSPTHLIKTRGQQVTLRCSPISGHKSVSWYQQVLGQGPQFIFQYYEKEERGRGNFPDRFSARQFPNYSSELNVNALLLGDSALYLCASSLARGRGPELFFGEGSRLTVL.

The chain links TRBV6-5 to TRBJ2-7, with 11 bases that match TRBD1. The ends lost 6 bases at V and 3 bases at J; junction bases unmatched: 4. This CDR3 has 14 amino acids. CDR1 and CDR2 (germline): MNHEY, SVGAGI. CDR3 sequence: CASSRTGGIYEQYF. DNA of the CDR3: TGTGCCAGCAGCAGGACAGGGGGCATCTACGAGCAGTACTTC.

The chain links TRBV18 to TRBJ2-1; 8 bases map to TRBD2. Germline CDR1 and CDR2: KGHSH and LQKENI. The CDR3 extends over 15 amino acids. With 3 bases clipped from V and 1 base from J, the junction kept 2 bases outside the gene matches. CDR3 sequence (DNA): TGTGCCAGCTCACCGGTAGCGGGATCCTACAATGAGCAGTTCTTC. Amino acids: CASSPVAGSYNEQFF.

The V and J genes are TRBV3-1 (or the pseudogene TRBV3-2) and TRBJ1-3; D is undetermined. Deletions cut 2 bases from V and 4 bases from J, with 12 bases between. This CDR3 is 15 amino acids long. Germline CDR1 LGHDT, CDR2 YNNKEL (reference sequence). The DNA of the CDR3 is TGTGCCAGCAGCCAACGAACCTGCCGGGGAAACACCATATATTTT. Protein sequence: CASSQRTCRGNTIYF.

The chain recombines TRBV29-1 with TRBJ2-1; 11 nucleotides line up with TRBD2. From germline, CDR1 is SQVTM and CDR2 ANQGSEA. The length of the CDR3 is 14 residues. J gave up 5 bases and V 5 bases, and 5 bases lay outside the gene matches. The CDR3 here is CSVRGLADNNEQFF. As DNA, the CDR3 is TGCAGCGTTCGGGGACTAGCGGACAACAATGAGCAGTTCTTC.

This rearrangement joins TRBV15 to TRBJ1-1; 7 positions agree with TRBD1. CDR1 and CDR2 from the germline V gene are LNHNV and YYDKDF (reference sequence). The CDR3 has 14 residues. V shed 4 bases, J shed 1 base, and the junction held 3 bases outside the gene matches. The CDR3 sequence is CATSKRTGNTEAFF. CDR3 coding DNA: TGTGCCACCAGCAAGAGGACAGGGAACACTGAAGCTTTCTTT.

The chain employs TRBV5-5 and TRBJ2-7, with D maybe TRBD1 (5 bases). Germline V gene sequence: CDR1 SGHKS, CDR2 YYEKEE (reference sequence). The CDR3 is 12 amino acids. V lost 1 base, J lost 7 bases, and 9 bases lay in between. The CDR3 coding sequence is TGTGCCAGCAGCTTGTTAGGGGTTGAGCAGTACTTC. Protein: CASSLLGVEQYF.

The chain uses TRBV27 and TRBJ2-2; D is perhaps TRBD2 (6 bases). Germline loops: CDR1 MNHEY, CDR2 SMNVEV (reference sequence). The CDR3 covers 15 residues. V was shortened by 8 bases and J by 3 bases, with 16 bases between the two germline ends. The CDR3 bases are TGTGCCAGCCACACCCGACTAGGGGACACCGGGGAGCTGTTTTTT. Residues: CASHTRLGDTGELFF.

The chain combines TRBV5-1 with TRBJ1-4; 7 bases are shared with TRBD1. The germline gives CDR1 SGHRS, CDR2 YFSETQ. Trimming removed 3 bases from V and 5 bases from J; junction bases left unmatched: 4. The CDR3 consists of 14 residues. CDR3 protein: CASSSRQGNEKLFF. The CDR3 coding sequence is TGCGCCAGCAGCTCGCGACAGGGAAATGAAAAACTGTTTTTT. The whole variable domain, filled in from reference TRBV5-1 and TRBJ1-4, reads KAGVTQTPRYLIKTRGQQVTLSCSPISGHRSVSWYQQTPGQGLQFLFEYFSETQRNKGNFPGRFSGRQFSNSRSEMNVSTLELGDSALYLCASSSRQGNEKLFFGSGTQLSVL.